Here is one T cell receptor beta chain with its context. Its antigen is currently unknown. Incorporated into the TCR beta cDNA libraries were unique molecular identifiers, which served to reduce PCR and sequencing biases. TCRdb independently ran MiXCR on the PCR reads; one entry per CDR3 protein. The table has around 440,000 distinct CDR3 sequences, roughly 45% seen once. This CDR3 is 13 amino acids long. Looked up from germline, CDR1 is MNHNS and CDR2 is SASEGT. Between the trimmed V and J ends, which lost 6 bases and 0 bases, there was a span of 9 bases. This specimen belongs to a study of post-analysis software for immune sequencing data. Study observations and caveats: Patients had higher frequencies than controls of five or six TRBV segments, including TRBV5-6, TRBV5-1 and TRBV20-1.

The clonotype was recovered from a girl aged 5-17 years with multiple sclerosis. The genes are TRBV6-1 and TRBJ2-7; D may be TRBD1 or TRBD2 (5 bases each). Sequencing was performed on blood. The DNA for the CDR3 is TGTGCCAGCAGGAAAGGGACCTCCTACGAGCAGTACTTC. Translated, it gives CASRKGTSYEQYF.